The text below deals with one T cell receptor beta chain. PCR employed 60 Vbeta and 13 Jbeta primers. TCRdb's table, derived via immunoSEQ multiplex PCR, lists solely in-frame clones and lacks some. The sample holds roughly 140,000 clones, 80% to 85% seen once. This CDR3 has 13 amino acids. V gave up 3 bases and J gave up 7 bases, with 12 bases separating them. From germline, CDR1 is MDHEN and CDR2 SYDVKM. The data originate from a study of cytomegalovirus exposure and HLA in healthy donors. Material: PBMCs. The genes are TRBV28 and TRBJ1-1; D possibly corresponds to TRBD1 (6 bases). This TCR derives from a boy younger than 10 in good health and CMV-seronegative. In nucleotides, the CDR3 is TGTGCCAGCAGTTTGAGGGGGGGGGTTGAAGCTTTCTTT. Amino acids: CASSLRGGVEAFF.